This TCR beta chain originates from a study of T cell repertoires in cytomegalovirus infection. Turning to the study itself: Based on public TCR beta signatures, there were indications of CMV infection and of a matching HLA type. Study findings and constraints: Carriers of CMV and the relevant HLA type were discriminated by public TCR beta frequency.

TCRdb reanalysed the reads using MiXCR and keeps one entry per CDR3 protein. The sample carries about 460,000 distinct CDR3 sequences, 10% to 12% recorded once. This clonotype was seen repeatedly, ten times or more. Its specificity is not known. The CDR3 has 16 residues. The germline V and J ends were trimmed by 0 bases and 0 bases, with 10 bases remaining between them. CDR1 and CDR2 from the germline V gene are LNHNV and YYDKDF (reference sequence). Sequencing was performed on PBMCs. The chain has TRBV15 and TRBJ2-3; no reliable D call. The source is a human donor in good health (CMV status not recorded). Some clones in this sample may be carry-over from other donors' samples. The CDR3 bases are TGTGCCACCAGCAGAGATAGTAGGGCTAGCACAGATACGCAGTATTTT. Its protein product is CATSRDSRASTDTQYF.